The clone carrying this T cell receptor (beta chain) has more than one count but fewer than ten. The sample belongs to a study of beta chain features in type 1 diabetes. Across the study: Sorted cells numbering 107,917,701 were examined across all samples.

Sorted CD4+ subsets: naive, central memory, regulatory, stem cell-like memory (CD45RO/CCR7/CD25/CD127/CD95/CD27 panel). Sequencing targeted expressed TCRB transcripts, as all isolated RNA had been reverse transcribed. Generated by immunoSEQ multiplex PCR, the TCRdb table keeps only in-frame clones and is missing some. The table records 300,000 to 350,000 clones, about 19% of them present only once. The germline gives CDR1 LNHNV, CDR2 YYDKDF (reference sequence). With 2 bases removed from V and 5 bases from J, the gap between germline ends came to 6 bases. The CDR3 covers 13 residues. The sequenced sample was naive CD4+ T cells from blood. The J gene is TRBJ1-4, the V gene TRBV15; D gene ambiguous. The sequence was collected from a woman aged 18-29 years in good health. CDR3 amino acids: CATSRQENEKLFF. In DNA, the CDR3 is TGTGCCACCAGCAGACAGGAAAATGAAAAACTGTTTTTT.